A selection of T cell receptor beta chains follows, all from one sample in a study of graft-versus-host responses after intestinal transplantation. Produced via immunoSEQ multiplex PCR; TCRdb's table is partial and in-frame only. The repertoire holds over 100,000 clones, with around 92% as singletons. No antigens are known for them. The sequenced sample was unstimulated CD8+ T cells sorted from spleen or lymph node cells, obtained before transplant. The receptors originated from a human donor who was the organ donor for an intestinal transplant. The CDR3 runs from the conserved cysteine through the conserved F or W. The D gene is left open where the match is weak. Only some rows state a clone size, as once, few, many or a class for expanded clones.

j_gene: TRBJ1-2; d_gene: -; v_gene: TRBV2; abundance: -; CDR3nt: TGTGCCAGCAGTGAAGCGCGTAGGCGCTCCCGTGGCTACACCTTC; CDR3aa: CASSEARRRSRGYTF
j_gene: TRBJ2-1; d_gene: TRBD2; v_gene: TRBV4-1; abundance: -; CDR3nt: TGCGCCAGCAGGCTGACTAGCGGGAGCTACAATGAGCAGTTCTTC; CDR3aa: CASRLTSGSYNEQFF
j_gene: TRBJ2-1; d_gene: -; v_gene: TRBV19; abundance: -; CDR3nt: TGTGCCAGTAGTTCATACGGACAGTCCTACAATGAGCAGTTCTTC; CDR3aa: CASSSYGQSYNEQFF
j_gene: TRBJ2-7; d_gene: -; v_gene: TRBV6-5; abundance: -; CDR3nt: TGTGCCAGCAGTTACTCAGGGCTCCCCTACGAGCAGTACTTC; CDR3aa: CASSYSGLPYEQYF
j_gene: TRBJ2-7; d_gene: TRBD1; v_gene: TRBV27; abundance: -; CDR3nt: TGTGCCAGCAGTTTATCGCCAGGGGGCAGGTACGAGCAGTACTTC; CDR3aa: CASSLSPGGRYEQYF
j_gene: TRBJ2-3; d_gene: -; v_gene: TRBV19; abundance: -; CDR3nt: TGTGCCAGTAGTTTAGGAGGGTCGCAGTATTTT; CDR3aa: CASSLGGSQYF
j_gene: TRBJ1-2; d_gene: -; v_gene: TRBV27; abundance: once; CDR3nt: TGTGCCAGCAGTTTATCAATGGGGTTTGGCTACACCTTC; CDR3aa: CASSLSMGFGYTF
j_gene: TRBJ2-7; d_gene: -; v_gene: TRBV28; abundance: -; CDR3nt: TGTGCCAGCAGTTTATACGAGAGGTCTTACGAGCAGTACTTC; CDR3aa: CASSLYERSYEQYF
j_gene: TRBJ2-5; d_gene: -; v_gene: TRBV9; abundance: -; CDR3nt: TGTGCCAGCAGCGTAGCAGGGGCTCTCGGAGAGACCCAGTACTTC; CDR3aa: CASSVAGALGETQYF
j_gene: TRBJ1-1; d_gene: -; v_gene: TRBV4-1; abundance: -; CDR3nt: TGCGCCAGCAGCCAAGAGCCGGGTACGGACACTGAAGCTTTCTTT; CDR3aa: CASSQEPGTDTEAFF
j_gene: TRBJ2-7; d_gene: -; v_gene: TRBV5-3; abundance: -; CDR3nt: TGTGCCAGAAGCTTGGGGAGTGGTGACGAGCAGTACTTC; CDR3aa: CARSLGSGDEQYF
j_gene: TRBJ2-3; d_gene: -; v_gene: TRBV4-3; abundance: few; CDR3nt: TGCGCCAGCAGCAGAGTCCCCTCTGGACTCACAGATACGCAGTATTTT; CDR3aa: CASSRVPSGLTDTQYF
j_gene: TRBJ2-5; d_gene: -; v_gene: TRBV9; abundance: once; CDR3nt: TGTGCCAGCAGCGTAGGCCGCGGGCCTCAAGAGACCCAGTACTTC; CDR3aa: CASSVGRGPQETQYF
j_gene: TRBJ2-3; d_gene: TRBD2; v_gene: TRBV10-1; abundance: -; CDR3nt: TGCGCCAGCAGTGAGCGGGCTAGCGGGAGAAAGGGGTACAATACGCAGTATTTT; CDR3aa: CASSERASGRKGYNTQYF
j_gene: TRBJ2-1; d_gene: -; v_gene: TRBV21-1; abundance: -; CDR3nt: TGTGCCAGCAGCCCCCTGGAGCGGGAGGTGCCCTACAATGAGCAGTTCTTC; CDR3aa: CASSPLEREVPYNEQFF
j_gene: TRBJ1-2; d_gene: -; v_gene: TRBV6-5; abundance: -; CDR3nt: TGTGCCAGCAGGACCGGGACGGACCCAGGTGGCTACACCTTC; CDR3aa: CASRTGTDPGGYTF